The rows below give T cell receptor beta chains drawn from one sample of a study of cytomegalovirus exposure and HLA in healthy donors. Assay used: immunoSEQ multiplex PCR; TCRdb lists only in-frame clones, some missing. The repertoire includes over 150,000 clones, more than 80% of them detected once, and roughly 5.2% sits in the top ten. Sequences were obtained from PBMCs. Receptor source: a man between 18 and 35 years old in good health and CMV-seronegative. The CDR3 runs from the conserved cysteine through the conserved F or W. Fields, in order: D gene, J gene, V gene, clone size, CDR3 protein, CDR3 DNA. D genes are given only for firm matches. Expanded clones get a size class; other rows say once, few or many, or leave the size out.

D gene: -
J gene: TRBJ1-1
V gene: TRBV7-3
clone size: -
CDR3 protein: CASSPGPQVNTEAFF
CDR3 DNA: TGTGCCAGCAGCCCAGGTCCGCAGGTGAACACTGAAGCTTTCTTT

D gene: -
J gene: TRBJ1-1
V gene: TRBV4-2
clone size: few
CDR3 protein: CASSQGGREAFF
CDR3 DNA: TGTGCCAGCAGCCAAGGGGGCAGAGAAGCTTTCTTT

D gene: -
J gene: TRBJ2-5
V gene: TRBV19
clone size: -
CDR3 protein: CASAIDSIVETQYF
CDR3 DNA: TGTGCCAGCGCGATTGACAGTATTGTGGAGACCCAGTACTTC

D gene: TRBD2
J gene: TRBJ2-7
V gene: TRBV19
clone size: -
CDR3 protein: CASSRGGNEQYF
CDR3 DNA: TGTGCCAGTTCGCGGGGGGGAAACGAGCAGTACTTC

D gene: -
J gene: TRBJ1-5
V gene: TRBV7-9
clone size: -
CDR3 protein: CASSVGQFDQPQHF
CDR3 DNA: TGTGCCAGCAGCGTAGGACAATTCGATCAGCCCCAGCATTTT

D gene: TRBD1
J gene: TRBJ2-7
V gene: TRBV5-1
clone size: -
CDR3 protein: CASSPGTGRGEQYF
CDR3 DNA: TGCGCCAGCAGCCCGGGGACAGGGAGGGGCGAGCAGTACTTC

D gene: -
J gene: TRBJ2-3
V gene: TRBV7-9
clone size: few
CDR3 protein: CASSPSSTTDTQYF
CDR3 DNA: TGTGCCAGCAGCCCTAGCTCTACCACAGATACGCAGTATTTT

D gene: -
J gene: TRBJ2-5
V gene: TRBV10-3
clone size: once
CDR3 protein: CAARPGGGETQYF
CDR3 DNA: TGTGCCGCCCGCCCGGGGGGCGGGGAGACCCAGTACTTC

D gene: TRBD2
J gene: TRBJ2-7
V gene: TRBV5-4
clone size: -
CDR3 protein: CASSQGLAGYEQYF
CDR3 DNA: TGTGCCAGCAGCCAGGGACTAGCGGGGTACGAGCAGTACTTC

D gene: TRBD2
J gene: TRBJ2-1
V gene: TRBV19
clone size: -
CDR3 protein: CASSIDPGGSSWNEQFF
CDR3 DNA: TGTGCCAGTAGTATAGACCCCGGGGGGTCCTCCTGGAATGAGCAGTTCTTC

D gene: TRBD1
J gene: TRBJ1-4
V gene: TRBV7-9
clone size: -
CDR3 protein: CASSLRDRHNEKLFF
CDR3 DNA: TGTGCCAGCAGCCTAAGGGACAGACATAATGAAAAACTGTTTTTT

D gene: -
J gene: TRBJ2-1
V gene: TRBV6-5
clone size: -
CDR3 protein: CASSYRNFYNEQFF
CDR3 DNA: TGTGCCAGCAGTTACCGTAACTTCTACAATGAGCAGTTCTTC

D gene: TRBD2
J gene: TRBJ2-5
V gene: TRBV7-9
clone size: -
CDR3 protein: CASTHGLARVGTQETQYF
CDR3 DNA: TGTGCCAGCACCCACGGACTAGCGAGAGTTGGGACCCAAGAGACCCAGTACTTC

D gene: -
J gene: TRBJ2-5
V gene: TRBV5-1
clone size: -
CDR3 protein: CASSLAVREGEETQYF
CDR3 DNA: TGCGCCAGCAGCTTGGCTGTCAGGGAGGGGGAAGAGACCCAGTACTTC

D gene: -
J gene: TRBJ1-1
V gene: TRBV19
clone size: -
CDR3 protein: CASSPQGFAEAFF
CDR3 DNA: TGTGCCAGTAGTCCACAGGGTTTCGCTGAAGCTTTCTTT

D gene: -
J gene: TRBJ2-5
V gene: TRBV19
clone size: -
CDR3 protein: CASRSGYGETQYF
CDR3 DNA: TGTGCCAGTAGGTCGGGGTATGGAGAGACCCAGTACTTC

D gene: -
J gene: TRBJ2-1
V gene: TRBV27
clone size: once
CDR3 protein: CASATYNEQFF
CDR3 DNA: TGTGCCAGCGCGACTTACAATGAGCAGTTCTTC

D gene: TRBD2
J gene: TRBJ2-5
V gene: TRBV11-2
clone size: -
CDR3 protein: CASSLAGGQETQYF
CDR3 DNA: TGTGCCAGCAGCCTTGCGGGGGGACAAGAGACCCAGTACTTC

D gene: TRBD1
J gene: TRBJ1-6
V gene: TRBV6-6
clone size: once
CDR3 protein: CASRGGWGTASPLHF
CDR3 DNA: TGTGCCAGCCGGGGGGGATGGGGGACAGCCTCACCCCTCCACTTT

D gene: -
J gene: TRBJ2-1
V gene: TRBV5-1
clone size: -
CDR3 protein: CASSYGGLGNEQFF
CDR3 DNA: TGCGCCAGCAGCTATGGGGGGTTGGGGAATGAGCAGTTCTTC

D gene: -
J gene: TRBJ2-1
V gene: TRBV6-6
clone size: -
CDR3 protein: CASSPLASSEQFF
CDR3 DNA: TGTGCCAGCAGTCCCTTAGCGTCCAGTGAGCAGTTCTTC

D gene: TRBD2
J gene: TRBJ2-7
V gene: TRBV29-1
clone size: -
CDR3 protein: CSAEDASGYEQYF
CDR3 DNA: TGCAGCGCTGAAGATGCTAGCGGATACGAGCAGTACTTC

D gene: -
J gene: TRBJ1-1
V gene: TRBV29-1
clone size: -
CDR3 protein: CSVEYGEAFF
CDR3 DNA: TGCAGCGTTGAGTACGGTGAAGCTTTCTTT

D gene: TRBD2
J gene: TRBJ2-4
V gene: TRBV10-3
clone size: few
CDR3 protein: CAISEAGSGRVQNIQYF
CDR3 DNA: TGTGCCATCAGTGAGGCCGGTAGCGGGAGGGTCCAAAACATTCAGTACTTC

D gene: TRBD1
J gene: TRBJ1-6
V gene: TRBV7-8
clone size: -
CDR3 protein: CASSAGTGADSYNSPLHF
CDR3 DNA: TGTGCCAGCAGTGCCGGGACAGGGGCCGACTCCTATAATTCACCCCTCCACTTT

D gene: TRBD1
J gene: TRBJ1-5
V gene: TRBV27
clone size: -
CDR3 protein: CASSPNHPQGGSQHF
CDR3 DNA: TGTGCCAGCAGTCCGAATCACCCTCAGGGGGGTAGCCAGCATTTT

D gene: TRBD1
J gene: TRBJ2-3
V gene: TRBV27
clone size: -
CDR3 protein: CASTSRGQGGDTQYF
CDR3 DNA: TGTGCCAGCACCTCCAGGGGACAGGGAGGAGATACGCAGTATTTT

D gene: -
J gene: TRBJ2-1
V gene: TRBV9
clone size: -
CDR3 protein: CASHPTGRINNEQFF
CDR3 DNA: TGTGCCAGCCACCCAACAGGGCGGATTAACAATGAGCAGTTCTTC

D gene: -
J gene: TRBJ2-1
V gene: TRBV5-5
clone size: -
CDR3 protein: CASSPPPGYNEQFF
CDR3 DNA: TGTGCCAGCAGCCCCCCCCCAGGGTACAATGAGCAGTTCTTC

D gene: TRBD1
J gene: TRBJ2-1
V gene: TRBV9
clone size: -
CDR3 protein: CASSVMPADRGANEQFF
CDR3 DNA: TGTGCCAGCAGCGTAATGCCAGCGGACAGGGGGGCGAATGAGCAGTTCTTC

D gene: TRBD1
J gene: TRBJ2-7
V gene: TRBV4-3
clone size: -
CDR3 protein: CASSPGQVYEQYF
CDR3 DNA: TGCGCCAGCAGCCCCGGACAGGTCTACGAGCAGTACTTC

D gene: -
J gene: TRBJ2-3
V gene: TRBV19
clone size: -
CDR3 protein: CASTLRAGRTDTQYF
CDR3 DNA: TGTGCCAGTACCCTGAGGGCGGGTCGAACAGATACGCAGTATTTT

D gene: -
J gene: TRBJ2-7
V gene: TRBV19
clone size: -
CDR3 protein: CASSEGLSPYEQYF
CDR3 DNA: TGTGCCAGTAGTGAGGGACTGTCCCCCTACGAGCAGTACTTC

D gene: -
J gene: TRBJ1-2
V gene: TRBV7-9
clone size: -
CDR3 protein: CASSEQSVRGYTF
CDR3 DNA: TGTGCCAGCAGCGAACAGAGTGTCAGAGGCTACACCTTC

D gene: -
J gene: TRBJ2-2
V gene: TRBV19
clone size: -
CDR3 protein: CASSGAEGELFF
CDR3 DNA: TGTGCCAGTAGTGGGGCCGAAGGGGAGCTGTTTTTT

D gene: -
J gene: TRBJ2-7
V gene: TRBV6-1
clone size: few
CDR3 protein: CASGWGGSNSYEQYF
CDR3 DNA: TGTGCCAGTGGTTGGGGGGGCTCGAACTCCTACGAGCAGTACTTC

D gene: TRBD1
J gene: TRBJ1-3
V gene: TRBV7-9
clone size: -
CDR3 protein: CASSLGQGARNTIYF
CDR3 DNA: TGTGCCAGCAGCTTGGGGCAGGGGGCGCGAAACACCATATATTTT

D gene: -
J gene: TRBJ2-3
V gene: TRBV7-3
clone size: -
CDR3 protein: CASGSSDTQYF
CDR3 DNA: TGTGCCAGCGGATCTAGTGATACGCAGTATTTT

D gene: TRBD2
J gene: TRBJ2-1
V gene: TRBV7-9
clone size: -
CDR3 protein: CASSFTSGNLGNEQFF
CDR3 DNA: TGTGCCAGCAGCTTCACTAGCGGAAACTTGGGTAATGAGCAGTTCTTC

D gene: -
J gene: TRBJ2-1
V gene: TRBV7-3
clone size: -
CDR3 protein: CASSLAFGGNEQFF
CDR3 DNA: TGTGCCAGCAGCTTAGCGTTTGGTGGCAATGAGCAGTTCTTC

D gene: TRBD2
J gene: TRBJ2-7
V gene: TRBV19
clone size: -
CDR3 protein: CASSTPGGGHTSYEQYF
CDR3 DNA: TGTGCCAGTAGTACTCCGGGGGGAGGCCATACTTCCTACGAGCAGTACTTC

D gene: TRBD1
J gene: TRBJ2-1
V gene: TRBV18
clone size: -
CDR3 protein: CASSPPDQGGFMGEQFF
CDR3 DNA: TGTGCCAGCTCACCACCGGATCAAGGGGGCTTTATGGGTGAGCAGTTCTTC

D gene: TRBD1
J gene: TRBJ2-7
V gene: TRBV5-1
clone size: -
CDR3 protein: CASSSNDRGSYEQYF
CDR3 DNA: TGCGCCAGCAGCTCCAACGACAGGGGGAGCTACGAGCAGTACTTC

D gene: -
J gene: TRBJ1-1
V gene: TRBV11-2
clone size: -
CDR3 protein: CASSPGALLVNTEAFF
CDR3 DNA: TGTGCCAGCAGTCCTGGGGCGCTTTTGGTGAACACTGAAGCTTTCTTT

D gene: -
J gene: TRBJ1-1
V gene: TRBV7-2
clone size: -
CDR3 protein: CASSLGQMNTEAFF
CDR3 DNA: TGTGCCAGCAGCTTAGGTCAGATGAACACTGAAGCTTTCTTT